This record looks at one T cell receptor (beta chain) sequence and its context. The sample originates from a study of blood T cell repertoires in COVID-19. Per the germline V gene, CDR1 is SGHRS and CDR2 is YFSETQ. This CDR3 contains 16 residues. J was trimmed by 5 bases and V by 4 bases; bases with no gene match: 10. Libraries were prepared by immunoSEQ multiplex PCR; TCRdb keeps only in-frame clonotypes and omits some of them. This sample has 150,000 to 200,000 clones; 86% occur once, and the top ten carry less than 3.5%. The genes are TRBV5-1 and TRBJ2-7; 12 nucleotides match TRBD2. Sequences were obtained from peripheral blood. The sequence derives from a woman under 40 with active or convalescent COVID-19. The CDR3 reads CASSLTTSGSHHEQYF. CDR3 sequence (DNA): TGCGCCAGCAGCCTGACGACTAGCGGGAGTCACCACGAGCAGTACTTC.